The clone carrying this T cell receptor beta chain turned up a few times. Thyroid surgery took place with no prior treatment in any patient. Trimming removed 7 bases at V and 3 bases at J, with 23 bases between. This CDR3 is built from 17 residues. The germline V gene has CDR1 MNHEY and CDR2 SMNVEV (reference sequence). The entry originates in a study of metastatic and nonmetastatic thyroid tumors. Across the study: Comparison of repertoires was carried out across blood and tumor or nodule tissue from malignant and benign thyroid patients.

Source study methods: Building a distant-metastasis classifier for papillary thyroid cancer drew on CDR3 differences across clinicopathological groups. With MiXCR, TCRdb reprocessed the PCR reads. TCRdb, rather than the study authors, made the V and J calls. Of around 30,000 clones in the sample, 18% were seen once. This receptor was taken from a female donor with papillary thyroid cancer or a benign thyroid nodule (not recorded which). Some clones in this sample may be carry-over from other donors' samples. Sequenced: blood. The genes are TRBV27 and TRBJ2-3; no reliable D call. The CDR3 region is CASTQDRAETVTDTQYF. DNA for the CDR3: TGTGCCAGCACCCAGGATCGGGCCGAAACCGTGACAGATACGCAGTATTTT.